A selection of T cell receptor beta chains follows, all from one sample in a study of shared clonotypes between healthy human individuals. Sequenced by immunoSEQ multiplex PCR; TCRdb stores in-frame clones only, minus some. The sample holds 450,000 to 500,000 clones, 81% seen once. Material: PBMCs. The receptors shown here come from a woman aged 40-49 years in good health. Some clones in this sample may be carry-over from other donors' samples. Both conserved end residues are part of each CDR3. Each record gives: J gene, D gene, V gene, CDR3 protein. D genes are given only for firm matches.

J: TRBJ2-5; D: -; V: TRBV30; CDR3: CAWCVSLSDTQYF
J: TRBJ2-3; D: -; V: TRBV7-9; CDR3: CASSLGYRDGDTQYF
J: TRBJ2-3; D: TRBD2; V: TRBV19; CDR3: CASLPSGTSTDTQYF
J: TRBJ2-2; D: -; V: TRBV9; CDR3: CASSDPPGAPNTGELFF
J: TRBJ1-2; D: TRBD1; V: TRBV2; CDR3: CASRDRPKLGGYTF
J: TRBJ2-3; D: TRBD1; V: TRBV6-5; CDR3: CASSLDRPSTDTQYF
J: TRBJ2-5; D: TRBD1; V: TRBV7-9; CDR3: CASRPGQGAGQETQYF
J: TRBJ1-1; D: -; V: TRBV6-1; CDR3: CASSGGSNRNTEAFF
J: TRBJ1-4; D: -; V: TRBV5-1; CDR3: CASSLWGDRDEKLFF
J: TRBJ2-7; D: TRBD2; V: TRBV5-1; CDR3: CASSLGLGLAGFSYEQYF
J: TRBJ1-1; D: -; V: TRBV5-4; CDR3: CASSLPGTEAFF
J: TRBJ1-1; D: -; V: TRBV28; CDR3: CASHSLMGLRYTEAFF
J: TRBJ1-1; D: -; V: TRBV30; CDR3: CAWSVRQGRAFF
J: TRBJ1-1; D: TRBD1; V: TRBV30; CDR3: CAWSPRDRGPRRAFF
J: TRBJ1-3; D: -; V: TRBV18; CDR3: CASSPIGMSSGNTIYF
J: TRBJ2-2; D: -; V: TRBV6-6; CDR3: CASSHDPPSTGELFF
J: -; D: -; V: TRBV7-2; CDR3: CASSLGLGSGYEQYF
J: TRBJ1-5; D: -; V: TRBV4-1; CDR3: CASSQGDGSNQPQHF
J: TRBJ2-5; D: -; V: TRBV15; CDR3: CATSRLTGTQYF
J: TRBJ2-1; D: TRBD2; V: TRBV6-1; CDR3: CASRSLGLALEQFF
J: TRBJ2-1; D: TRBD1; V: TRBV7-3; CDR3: CASTLGAGTGGRHEQFF
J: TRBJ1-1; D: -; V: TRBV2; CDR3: CASSVRLMNTEAFF
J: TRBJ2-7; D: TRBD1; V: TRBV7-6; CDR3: CASSLGQGNNYEQYF
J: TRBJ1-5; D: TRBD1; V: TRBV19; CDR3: CASSPRGGQANQPQHF
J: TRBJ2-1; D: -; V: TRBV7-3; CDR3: CASSSSGYEQFF
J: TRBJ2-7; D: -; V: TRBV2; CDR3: CASSGAYEQYF
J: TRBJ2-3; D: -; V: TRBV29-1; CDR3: CSVDRYTDTQYF
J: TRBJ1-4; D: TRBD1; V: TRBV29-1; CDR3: CSVVWTGGTNEKLFF
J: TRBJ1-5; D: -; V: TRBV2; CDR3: CASRGREWAQHF